A single T cell receptor beta chain is shown here with its context. Compared with germline, one end of the junction differs, possibly owing to a read error. A quantity of roughly 0.5 to 1 ug RNA underwent reverse transcription using random hexamers. TCRdb independently ran MiXCR on the immunoSEQ multiplex PCR reads; one entry per CDR3 protein. The repertoire holds some 200,000 distinct CDR3 sequences, with over 75% as singletons. The data stem from a study of CD8 T cells in Susac syndrome. This CDR3 region has 14 residues. CDR1 SGDLS and CDR2 YYNGEE come from the germline V gene. Sequenced input: CD4+ T cells from PBMCs. The sequence came from a human donor with Susac syndrome. The rearrangement links TRBV9 to TRBJ1-3; 7 nucleotides line up with TRBD1. CDR3 DNA sequence: TGTGCCAGCAGCCCCCGTCGGGACAGCGGTCCCCGGGGTTTT. It yields the protein CASSPRRDSGPRGF.